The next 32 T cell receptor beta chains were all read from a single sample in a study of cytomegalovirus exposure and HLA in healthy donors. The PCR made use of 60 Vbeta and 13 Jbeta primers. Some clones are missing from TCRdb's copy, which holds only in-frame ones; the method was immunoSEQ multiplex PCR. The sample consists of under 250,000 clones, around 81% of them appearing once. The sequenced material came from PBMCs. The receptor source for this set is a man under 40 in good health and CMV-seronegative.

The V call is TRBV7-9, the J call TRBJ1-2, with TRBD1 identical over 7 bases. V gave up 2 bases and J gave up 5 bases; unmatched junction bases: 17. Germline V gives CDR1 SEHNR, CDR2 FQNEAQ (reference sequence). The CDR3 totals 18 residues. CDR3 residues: CASSLPRGPRDKEYGYTF. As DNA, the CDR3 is TGTGCCAGCAGCTTACCTAGGGGGCCCCGGGACAAGGAATATGGCTACACCTTC.

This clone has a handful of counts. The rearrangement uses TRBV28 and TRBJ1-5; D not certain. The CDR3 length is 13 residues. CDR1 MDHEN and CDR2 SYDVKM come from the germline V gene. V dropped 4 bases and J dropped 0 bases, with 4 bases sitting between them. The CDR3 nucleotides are TGTGCCAGCAGTTCAGGTAGCAATCAGCCCCAGCATTTT. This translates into CASSSGSNQPQHF.

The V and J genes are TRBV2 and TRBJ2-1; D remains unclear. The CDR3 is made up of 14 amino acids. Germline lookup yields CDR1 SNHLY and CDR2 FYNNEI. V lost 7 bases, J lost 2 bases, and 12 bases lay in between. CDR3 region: CASTEYGPYNEQFF. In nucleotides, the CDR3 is TGTGCCAGCACCGAATATGGCCCCTACAATGAGCAGTTCTTC.

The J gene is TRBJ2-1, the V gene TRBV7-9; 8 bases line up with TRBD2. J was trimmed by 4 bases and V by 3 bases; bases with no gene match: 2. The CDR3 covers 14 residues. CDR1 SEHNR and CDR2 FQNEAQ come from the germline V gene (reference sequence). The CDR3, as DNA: TGTGCCAGCAGCTTGAGCGGGGGTTACAATGAGCAGTTCTTC. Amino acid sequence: CASSLSGGYNEQFF.

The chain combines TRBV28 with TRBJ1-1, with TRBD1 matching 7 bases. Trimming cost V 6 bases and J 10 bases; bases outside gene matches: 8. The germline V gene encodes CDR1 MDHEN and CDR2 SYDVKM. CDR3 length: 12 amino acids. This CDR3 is CASRAGTVGAFF. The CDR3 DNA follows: TGTGCCAGCAGAGCCGGGACAGTCGGAGCTTTCTTT.

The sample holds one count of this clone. CDR3 loop: CASSARKPGQGTGELFF. In DNA form, the CDR3 reads TGTGCCAGCAGCGCAAGAAAACCGGGACAGGGGACCGGGGAGCTGTTTTTT. The chain links TRBV9 to TRBJ2-2; 10 bases are a match to TRBD1. The CDR3 is 17 residues long. Germline loops: CDR1 SGDLS, CDR2 YYNGEE. Trimming removed 3 bases from V and 5 bases from J; junction bases left unmatched: 10.

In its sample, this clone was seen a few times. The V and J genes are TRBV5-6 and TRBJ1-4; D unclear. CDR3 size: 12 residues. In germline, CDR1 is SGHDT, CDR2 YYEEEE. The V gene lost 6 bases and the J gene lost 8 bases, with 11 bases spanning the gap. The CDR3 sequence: CASNNGREKLFF. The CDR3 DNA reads TGTGCCAGCAACAATGGGAGGGAAAAACTGTTTTTT. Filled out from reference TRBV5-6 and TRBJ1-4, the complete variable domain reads DAGVTQSPTHLIKTRGQQVTLRCSPKSGHDTVSWYQQALGQGPQFIFQYYEEEERQRGNFPDRFSGHQFPNYSSELNVNALLLGDSALYLCASNNGREKLFFGSGTQLSVL.

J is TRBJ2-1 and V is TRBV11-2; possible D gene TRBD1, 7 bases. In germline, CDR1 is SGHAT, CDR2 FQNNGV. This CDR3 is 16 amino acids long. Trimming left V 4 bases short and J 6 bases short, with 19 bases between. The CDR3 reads CASSSRGTAPLNEQFF. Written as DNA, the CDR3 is TGTGCCAGCAGCTCCCGGGGGACAGCCCCCCTCAATGAGCAGTTCTTC.

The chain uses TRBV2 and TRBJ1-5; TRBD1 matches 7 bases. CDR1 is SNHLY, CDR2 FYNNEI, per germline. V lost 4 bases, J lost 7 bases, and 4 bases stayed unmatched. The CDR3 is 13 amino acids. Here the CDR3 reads CASSADRQQPQHF. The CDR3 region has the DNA TGTGCCAGCAGTGCGGACAGGCAGCAGCCCCAGCATTTT.

The CDR3 protein is CASSPPTNTGELFF. The CDR3 DNA reads TGTGCCAGCAGCCCCCCTACGAACACCGGGGAGCTGTTTTTT. The chain uses TRBV6-1 and TRBJ2-2; D is uncertain. In germline, CDR1 is MNHNS, CDR2 SASEGT. The CDR3 extends over 14 amino acids. Trimming took off 6 bases at V and 0 bases at J, with 8 bases between the two ends.

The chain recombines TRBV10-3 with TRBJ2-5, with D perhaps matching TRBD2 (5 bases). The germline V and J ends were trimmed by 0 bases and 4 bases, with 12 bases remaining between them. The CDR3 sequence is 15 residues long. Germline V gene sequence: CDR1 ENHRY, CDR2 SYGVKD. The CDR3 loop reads CAISESIVRVETQYF. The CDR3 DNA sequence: TGTGCCATCAGTGAGTCGATCGTGAGGGTAGAGACCCAGTACTTC.

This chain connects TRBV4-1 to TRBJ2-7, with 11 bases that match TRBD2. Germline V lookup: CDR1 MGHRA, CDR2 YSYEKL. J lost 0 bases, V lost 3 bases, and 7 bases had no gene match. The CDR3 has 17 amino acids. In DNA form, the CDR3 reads TGCGCCAGCAGCCAGTACCCCGGGACTAGCGGCTCCTACGAGCAGTACTTC. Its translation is CASSQYPGTSGSYEQYF.

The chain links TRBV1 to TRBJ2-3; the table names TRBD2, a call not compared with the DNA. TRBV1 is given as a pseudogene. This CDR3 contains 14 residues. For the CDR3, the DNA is TGCACCAGCAGCCCCCCCCGGTGCACAGATACGCAGTATTTT. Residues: CTSSPPRCTDTQYF.

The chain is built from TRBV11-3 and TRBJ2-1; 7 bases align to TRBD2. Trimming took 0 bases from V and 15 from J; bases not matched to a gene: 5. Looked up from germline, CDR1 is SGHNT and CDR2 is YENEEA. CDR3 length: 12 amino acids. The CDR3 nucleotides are TGTGCCAGCAGCTTAGATCCGGGACTAATGTTCTTC. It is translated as CASSLDPGLMFF.

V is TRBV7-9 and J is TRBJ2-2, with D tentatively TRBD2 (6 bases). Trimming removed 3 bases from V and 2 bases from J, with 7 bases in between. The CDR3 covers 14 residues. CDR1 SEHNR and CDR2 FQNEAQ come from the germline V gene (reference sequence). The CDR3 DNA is TGTGCCAGCAGCTTGACTAGTAACACCGGGGAGCTGTTTTTT. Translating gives CASSLTSNTGELFF.

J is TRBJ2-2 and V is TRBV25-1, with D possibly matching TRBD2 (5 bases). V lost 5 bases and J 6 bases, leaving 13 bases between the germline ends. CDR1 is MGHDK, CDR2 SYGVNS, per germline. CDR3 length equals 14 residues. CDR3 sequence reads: CASSLLASAGELFF. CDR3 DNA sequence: TGTGCCAGCAGTTTGCTAGCCTCCGCCGGGGAGCTGTTTTTT.

CDR3 nucleotide sequence: TGCGCCAGCAGCAAGGGACTAGCGGCCTCAACCGGGGAGCTGTTTTTT. It specifies CASSKGLAASTGELFF. The rearrangement joins TRBV5-1 to TRBJ2-2; 11 bases agree with TRBD2. Trimming took 4 bases from V and 5 from J; bases not matched to a gene: 7. CDR3 length equals 16 residues. The V gene's germline CDR1 is SGHRS and CDR2 YFSETQ.

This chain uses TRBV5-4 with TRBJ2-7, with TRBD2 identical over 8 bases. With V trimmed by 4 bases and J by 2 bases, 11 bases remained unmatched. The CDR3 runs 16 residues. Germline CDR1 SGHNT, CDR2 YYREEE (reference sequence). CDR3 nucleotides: TGTGCCAGCAGCCCGGCGGGGGGCGGGGCTACCTACGAGCAGTACTTC. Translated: CASSPAGGGATYEQYF.

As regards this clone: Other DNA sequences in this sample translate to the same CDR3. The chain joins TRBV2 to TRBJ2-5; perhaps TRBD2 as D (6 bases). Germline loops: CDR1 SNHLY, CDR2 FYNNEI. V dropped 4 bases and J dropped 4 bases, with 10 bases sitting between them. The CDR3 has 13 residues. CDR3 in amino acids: CASSVAGRETQYF. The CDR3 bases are TGTGCCAGCAGTGTTGCCGGGAGAGAGACCCAGTACTTC.

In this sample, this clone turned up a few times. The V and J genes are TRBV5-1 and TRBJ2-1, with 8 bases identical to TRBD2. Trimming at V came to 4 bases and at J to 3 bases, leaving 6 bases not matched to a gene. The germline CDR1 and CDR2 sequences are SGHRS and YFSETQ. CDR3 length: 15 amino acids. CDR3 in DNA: TGCGCCAGCAGCCAGCCCGGGACTAGCTACAATGAGCAGTTCTTC. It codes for CASSQPGTSYNEQFF.

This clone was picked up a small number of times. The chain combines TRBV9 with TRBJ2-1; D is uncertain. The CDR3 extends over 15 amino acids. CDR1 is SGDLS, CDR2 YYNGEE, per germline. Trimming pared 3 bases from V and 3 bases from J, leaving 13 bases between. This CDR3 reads CASSDRVSGYNEQFF. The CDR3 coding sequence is TGTGCCAGCAGCGACCGGGTCTCTGGCTACAATGAGCAGTTCTTC.

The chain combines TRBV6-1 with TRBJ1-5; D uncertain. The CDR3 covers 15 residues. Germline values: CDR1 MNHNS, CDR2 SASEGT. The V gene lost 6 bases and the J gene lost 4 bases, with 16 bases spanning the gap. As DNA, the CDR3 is TGTGCCAGCAGGATGGGCGTTAACTCGAATCAGCCCCAGCATTTT. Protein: CASRMGVNSNQPQHF.

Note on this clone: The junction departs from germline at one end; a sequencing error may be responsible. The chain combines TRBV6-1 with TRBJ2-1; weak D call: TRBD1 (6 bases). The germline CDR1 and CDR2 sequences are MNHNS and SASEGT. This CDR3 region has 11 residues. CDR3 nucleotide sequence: TGCCAATTTACAGGGTCCAATGAGCAGTTCTTC. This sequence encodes CQFTGSNEQFF.

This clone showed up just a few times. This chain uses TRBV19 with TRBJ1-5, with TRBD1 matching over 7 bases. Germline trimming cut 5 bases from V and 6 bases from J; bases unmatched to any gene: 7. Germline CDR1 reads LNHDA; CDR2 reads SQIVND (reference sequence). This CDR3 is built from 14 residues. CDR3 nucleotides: TGTGCCAGTAGTCAGACAGGGCTCACTCAGCCCCAGCATTTT. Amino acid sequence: CASSQTGLTQPQHF.

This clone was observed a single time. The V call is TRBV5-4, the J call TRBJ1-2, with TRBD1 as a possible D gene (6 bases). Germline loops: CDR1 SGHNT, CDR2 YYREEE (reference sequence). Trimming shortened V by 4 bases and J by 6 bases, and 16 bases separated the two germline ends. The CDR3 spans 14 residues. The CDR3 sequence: CASSPGIQGNGYTF. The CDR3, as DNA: TGTGCCAGCAGCCCCGGTATACAGGGAAATGGCTACACCTTC.

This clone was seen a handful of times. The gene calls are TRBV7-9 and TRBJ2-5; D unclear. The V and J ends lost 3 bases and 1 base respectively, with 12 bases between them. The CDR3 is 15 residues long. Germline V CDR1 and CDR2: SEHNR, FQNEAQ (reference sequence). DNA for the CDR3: TGTGCCAGCAGCTTCCTCTTGGGCCCCCAAGAGACCCAGTACTTC. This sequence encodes CASSFLLGPQETQYF.

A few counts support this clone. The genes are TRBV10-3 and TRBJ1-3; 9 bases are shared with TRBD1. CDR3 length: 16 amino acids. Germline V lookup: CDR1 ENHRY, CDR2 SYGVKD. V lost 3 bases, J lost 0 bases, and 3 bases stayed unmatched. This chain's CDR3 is CAISDSGQGSGNTIYF. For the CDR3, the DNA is TGTGCCATCAGTGACTCGGGACAGGGCTCTGGAAACACCATATATTTT.

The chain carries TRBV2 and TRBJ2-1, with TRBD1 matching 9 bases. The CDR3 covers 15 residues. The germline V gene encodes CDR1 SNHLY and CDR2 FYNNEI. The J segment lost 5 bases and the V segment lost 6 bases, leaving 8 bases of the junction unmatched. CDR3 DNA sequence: TGTGCCAGCAGCCCCCGGGACAGGGTAGACAATGAGCAGTTCTTC. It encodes CASSPRDRVDNEQFF.

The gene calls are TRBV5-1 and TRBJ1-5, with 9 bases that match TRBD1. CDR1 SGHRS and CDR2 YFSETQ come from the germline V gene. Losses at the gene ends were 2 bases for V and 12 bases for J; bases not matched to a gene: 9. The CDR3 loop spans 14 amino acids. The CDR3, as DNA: TGCGCCAGCAGCTTAGGGACAGGGAATGCTGTCCAGCATTTT. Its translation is CASSLGTGNAVQHF. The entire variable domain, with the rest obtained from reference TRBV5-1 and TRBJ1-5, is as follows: KAGVTQTPRYLIKTRGQQVTLSCSPISGHRSVSWYQQTPGQGLQFLFEYFSETQRNKGNFPGRFSGRQFSNSRSEMNVSTLELGDSALYLCASSLGTGNAVQHFGDGTRLSIL.

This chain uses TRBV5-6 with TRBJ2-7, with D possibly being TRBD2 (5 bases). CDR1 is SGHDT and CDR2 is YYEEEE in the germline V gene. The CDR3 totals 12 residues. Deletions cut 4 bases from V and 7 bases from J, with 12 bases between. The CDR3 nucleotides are TGTGCCAGCAGCGCGAGGCCGGGGGAGCAGTACTTC. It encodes CASSARPGEQYF.

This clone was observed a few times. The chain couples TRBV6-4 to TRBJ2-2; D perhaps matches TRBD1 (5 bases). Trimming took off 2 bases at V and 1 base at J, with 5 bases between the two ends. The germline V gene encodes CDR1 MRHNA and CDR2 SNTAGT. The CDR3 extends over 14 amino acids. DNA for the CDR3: TGTGCCAGCAGTGACGGACAGAACACCGGGGAGCTGTTTTTT. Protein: CASSDGQNTGELFF.

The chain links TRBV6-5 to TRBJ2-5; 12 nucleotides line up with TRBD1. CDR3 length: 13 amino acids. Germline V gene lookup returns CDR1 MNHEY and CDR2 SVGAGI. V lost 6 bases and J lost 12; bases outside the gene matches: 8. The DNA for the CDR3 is TGTGCCAGCAGCCCCGGGACAGGGGGCAGAAAGTACTTC. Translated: CASSPGTGGRKYF.